This is a list of T cell receptor beta chains from one sample in a study of blood T cell repertoires in COVID-19. Sequenced by immunoSEQ multiplex PCR; TCRdb stores in-frame clones only, minus some. The sample shows 150,000 to 170,000 clones, roughly 80% of them seen only once. The specimen was peripheral blood. Receptor source: a woman aged 55-69 years with COVID-19, enrolled during active disease. Both conserved end residues are part of each CDR3.

j_gene | v_gene | CDR3aa
TRBJ1-1 | TRBV25-1 | CASSVAGGLTEAFF
TRBJ2-7 | TRBV19 | CASSRAIHYEQYF
TRBJ1-3 | TRBV5-5 | CASTPADRRSGNTIYF
TRBJ1-2 | TRBV29-1 | CSALRGLNYGYTF
TRBJ1-3 | TRBV5-5 | CASSLGGSGNTIYF
TRBJ1-1 | TRBV6-1 | CASSETRPGRTGQAFF
TRBJ1-2 | TRBV18 | CASSPFSGGDGYTF
TRBJ1-2 | TRBV4-1 | CASSLGGRDYGYTF
TRBJ2-5 | TRBV11-2 | CASSGGETQYF
TRBJ1-4 | TRBV6-1 | CASSDMGQGDEKLFF
TRBJ2-7 | TRBV18 | CASSRGPSTSVSGNEQYF
TRBJ1-2 | TRBV6-5 | CASSYIGPPYGYTF
TRBJ2-2 | TRBV5-1 | CASSGGLADTGELFF
TRBJ1-6 | TRBV4-2 | CASSQDRDNNSPLHF
TRBJ2-1 | TRBV11-2 | CASSLKASGGGFNEQFF
TRBJ1-1 | TRBV18 | CASSPNRETEAFF
TRBJ1-1 | TRBV19 | CASSIDPRTEAFF
TRBJ2-5 | TRBV24-1 | CATSDPRTPQETQYF
TRBJ2-1 | TRBV9 | CASSVSLRVREAVYNEQFF
TRBJ1-1 | TRBV19 | CASSAGAGAAEAFF
TRBJ1-5 | TRBV6-5 | CASSYVFRTGNQPQHF
TRBJ2-5 | TRBV6-5 | CASSPGDRGPETQYF
TRBJ1-1 | TRBV2 | CASSAGMNTEAFF
TRBJ2-2 | TRBV5-8 | CASSRSQDVTGELFF
TRBJ2-7 | TRBV2 | CASRVDSPYEQYF
TRBJ1-3 | TRBV6-5 | CASRGPGGSGNTIYF
TRBJ1-1 | TRBV7-8 | CASSQRQGAYTEAFF
TRBJ1-1 | TRBV12-5 | CASGSWTANTEAFF
TRBJ1-2 | TRBV7-3 | CASSPDRGLGYTF
TRBJ1-1 | TRBV19 | CASSPDRGRVNEAFF
TRBJ1-2 | TRBV19 | CASSLGHNYGYTF
TRBJ2-1 | TRBV5-1 | CASSSVAAYQQFF
TRBJ2-1 | TRBV19 | CASSTRTSGSLIVSYNEQFF
TRBJ1-1 | TRBV29-1 | CSAADLRTEAFF
TRBJ2-5 | TRBV7-9 | CASSHASSNSGAETQYF
TRBJ2-5 | TRBV11-3 | CASSLDQWSSKTQYF
TRBJ1-1 | TRBV6-5 | CASVPGGMNTEAFF
TRBJ2-2 | TRBV2 | CASRVMGQLTGELFF
TRBJ1-2 | TRBV18 | CASSPRGQGSANYGYTF
TRBJ2-3 | TRBV11-3 | CASSINMAGGTDTQYF
TRBJ1-1 | TRBV7-9 | CASSPGGVNTEAFF
TRBJ1-1 | TRBV6-5 | CASSSPQGRAGTEAFF
TRBJ2-5 | TRBV7-7 | CASSSGLAGGYGETQYF
TRBJ1-6 | TRBV3-1/TRBV3-2 | CASSQFTALNNSPLHF
TRBJ1-1 | TRBV19 | CASSLTGSTEAFF
TRBJ1-1 | TRBV5-1 | CASSLVPGGQEAFF
TRBJ2-2 | TRBV11-3 | CASSSRTGGTGELFF
TRBJ1-2 | TRBV4-2 | CASSPELDSGYTF
TRBJ2-1 | TRBV27 | CASSLPSAAYNEQFF
TRBJ1-2 | TRBV5-6 | CASSLTTTADYGYTF
TRBJ1-1 | TRBV28 | CASRKQGRAFF
TRBJ1-1 | TRBV11-2 | CASSLTRTGGYEAFF
TRBJ1-5 | TRBV12-3/TRBV12-4 | CASRGPLEGPQHF
TRBJ1-1 | TRBV2 | CASKSSRATEAFF
TRBJ1-3 | TRBV19 | CASSRPGEGNTIYF